This T cell receptor beta chain was obtained from a study of blood T cell repertoires in COVID-19. Study-level background: T cells, B-cell-depleted T cells, or PBMCs provided the cDNA or gDNA that served as material.

Authors' analysis steps: Amplification with reference gene primers provided the estimates of nucleated cell counts. The repertoire was sequenced with immunoSEQ multiplex PCR; TCRdb's copy has only in-frame clones and lacks some. V, J and clone size are those of that table, while D and trimming were read from the DNA. Here the sample spans just over 650,000 clones, about nine tenths being singletons. The ends were cut back, 4 bases at V and 2 bases at J, with 10 bases in the middle. The germline CDR1 and CDR2 sequences are SGHKS and YYEKEE (reference sequence). This CDR3 spans 15 amino acids. The chain carries TRBV5-5 and TRBJ2-6; the D gene is possibly TRBD1 (5 bases). Sequencing input: peripheral blood. This TCR was sampled from a woman between 18 and 29 years old with acute or convalescent COVID-19. The CDR3 spells CASSADSAGANVLTF. CDR3 nucleotides: TGTGCCAGCAGCGCCGACAGTGCTGGGGCCAACGTCCTGACTTTC.